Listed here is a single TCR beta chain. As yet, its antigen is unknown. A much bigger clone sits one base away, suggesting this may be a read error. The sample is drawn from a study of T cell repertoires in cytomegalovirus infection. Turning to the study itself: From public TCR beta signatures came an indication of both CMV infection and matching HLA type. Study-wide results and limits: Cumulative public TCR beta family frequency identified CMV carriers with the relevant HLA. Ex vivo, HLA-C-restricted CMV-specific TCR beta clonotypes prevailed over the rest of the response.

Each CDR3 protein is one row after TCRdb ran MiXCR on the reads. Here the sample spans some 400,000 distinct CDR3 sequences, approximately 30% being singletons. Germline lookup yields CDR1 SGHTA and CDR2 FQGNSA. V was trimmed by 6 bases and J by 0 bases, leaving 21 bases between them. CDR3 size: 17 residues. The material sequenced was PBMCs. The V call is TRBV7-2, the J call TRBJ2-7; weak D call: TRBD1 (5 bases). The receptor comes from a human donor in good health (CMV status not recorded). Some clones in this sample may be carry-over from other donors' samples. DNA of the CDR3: TGTGCCAGCAGTGCAAGCCCGACAGTCCCTAGCTCCTACGAGCAGTACTTC. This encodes CASSASPTVPSSYEQYF.